These 17 T cell receptor beta chains were sequenced from one sample in a study of T cell responses to AZD1222 COVID-19 vaccine. Sequencing used immunoSEQ multiplex PCR; TCRdb keeps in-frame clones, though not all of them. The data hold more than 95,000 clones, with around 84% observed a single time. This specimen was peripheral blood, taken 28 days after the second AZD1222 dose. The receptor source for this set is an adult who received the AZD1222 COVID-19 vaccine.

The genes are TRBV12-5 and TRBJ1-5, with D hard to call. The V gene lost 1 base and the J gene lost 4 bases, with 8 bases spanning the gap. CDR3 size: 14 residues. Germline V gene data show CDR1 as LGHNT and CDR2 as FRNRAP. The chain's CDR3 is CASGLDGTNQPQHF. CDR3 DNA: TGTGCTAGTGGTTTGGACGGAACGAATCAGCCCCAGCATTTT.

The chain uses TRBV19 and TRBJ2-2, with 10 bases lining up with TRBD2. Germline assignment: CDR1 LNHDA and CDR2 SQIVND (reference sequence). This CDR3 is built from 15 residues. The V gene end was trimmed by 7 bases and the J gene end by 6 bases; junction bases not matched to a gene: 8. The CDR3 loop is CASNPSGGFAGELFF. For the CDR3, the DNA is TGTGCCAGTAATCCTAGCGGGGGTTTTGCCGGGGAGCTGTTTTTT.

The rearrangement uses TRBV7-2 and TRBJ1-6; 8 nucleotides agree with TRBD1. The V and J ends lost 1 base and 9 bases, in that order; junction bases with no gene match: 14. Germline CDR1 reads SGHTA; CDR2 reads FQGNSA. The CDR3 covers 18 residues. The DNA for the CDR3 is TGTGCCAGCAGCTTAGTTGGCGGACAGGGAGTATTTGGTTCACCCCTCCACTTT. It specifies CASSLVGGQGVFGSPLHF.

The chain is built from TRBV7-2 and TRBJ2-1; 8 bases align to TRBD1. The CDR3 consists of 13 residues. Germline CDR1 and CDR2: SGHTA and FQGNSA. V lost 5 bases, J lost 5 bases, and 2 bases stayed unmatched. The CDR3 spells CASSPDRDNEQFF. Written as DNA, the CDR3 is TGTGCCAGCAGCCCGGACAGGGACAATGAGCAGTTCTTC.

V and J are TRBV9 and TRBJ1-1, with D possibly being TRBD1 (6 bases). The CDR3 has 13 amino acids. Per the germline V gene, CDR1 is SGDLS and CDR2 is YYNGEE. The germline V and J ends were trimmed by 4 bases and 7 bases, with 14 bases remaining between them. The CDR3, as DNA: TGTGCCAGCAGCCTACAGGGAGCGGGTGAAGCTTTCTTT. Its protein is CASSLQGAGEAFF.

The chain links TRBV7-5 to TRBJ1-2. TRBV7-5 corresponds to a pseudogene. This CDR3 has 13 residues. CDR3 region: CVRSPAPNYGYTF. The CDR3 region has the DNA TGTGTCAGAAGCCCCGCACCCAACTATGGCTACACCTTC.

V usage is TRBV5-4 and J usage is TRBJ2-1; no clear D. V gave up 3 bases and J gave up 8 bases, with 12 bases separating them. The CDR3 covers 13 residues. The germline V gene has CDR1 SGHNT and CDR2 YYREEE (reference sequence). CDR3 protein: CASSSRSGHEQFF. The DNA of the CDR3 is TGTGCCAGCAGCTCCCGTTCAGGACATGAGCAGTTCTTC.

The genes are TRBV6-5 and TRBJ1-2; unclear D gene. CDR1 is MNHEY and CDR2 is SVGAGI in the germline V gene. V was trimmed by 8 bases and J by 4 bases, leaving 14 bases between them. The CDR3 totals 13 residues. The DNA for the CDR3 is TGTGCCAGCTCTAGGGATCTCAGCTATGGCTACACCTTC. It encodes CASSRDLSYGYTF.

The CDR3 spells CASSPGLAGVPEQYF. Here the CDR3 DNA reads TGTGCCAGCTCACCGGGGCTAGCGGGTGTCCCTGAGCAGTACTTC. V gene TRBV18 combines with J gene TRBJ2-7; 8 bases are shared with TRBD2. The CDR3 covers 15 residues. With V trimmed by 3 bases and J by 7 bases, 11 bases remained unmatched. Germline V gene data show CDR1 as KGHSH and CDR2 as LQKENI. Full variable domain (outside the CDR3, taken from reference TRBV18 and TRBJ2-7): NAGVMQNPRHLVRRRGQEARLRCSPMKGHSHVYWYRQLPEEGLKFMVYLQKENIIDESGMPKERFSAEFPKEGPSILRIQQVVRGDSAAYFCASSPGLAGVPEQYFGPGTRLTVT.

In its sample, this clone was seen once. The chain has TRBV9 and TRBJ1-4; TRBD1 might be the D (5 bases). CDR1 and CDR2 (germline): SGDLS, YYNGEE. V gave up 0 bases and J gave up 7 bases, with 16 bases separating them. The CDR3 consists of 16 residues. CDR3 region: CASSVGGGQGGEKLFF. The CDR3 DNA is TGTGCCAGCAGCGTAGGCGGTGGGCAGGGCGGTGAAAAACTGTTTTTT.

V gene TRBV7-8 combines with J gene TRBJ1-5; 7 bases align to TRBD1. The CDR3 contains 15 residues. The V segment lost 5 bases and the J segment 3 bases; nucleotides outside the gene matches: 7. The germline V gene has CDR1 SGHVS and CDR2 FQNEAQ. The CDR3 region has the DNA TGTGCCAGCAGCCAGGGGGGACAGTACAATCAGCCCCAGCATTTT. It yields the protein CASSQGGQYNQPQHF.

The rearrangement uses TRBV6-5 and TRBJ1-1; D not certain. This CDR3 has 14 amino acids. Germline loops: CDR1 MNHEY, CDR2 SVGAGI. Trimming cost V 6 bases and J 1 base, with 12 bases left between them. CDR3 bases: TGTGCCAGCAGCCCGGACGGAAAGAACACTGAAGCTTTCTTT. Protein: CASSPDGKNTEAFF.

The rearrangement uses TRBV6-1 and TRBJ1-5; TRBD1 is a possible D gene (5 bases). Germline V gene sequence: CDR1 MNHNS, CDR2 SASEGT. Trimming shortened V by 3 bases and J by 2 bases, and 20 bases separated the two germline ends. The CDR3 loop spans 18 amino acids. The CDR3 bases are TGTGCCAGCAGTGATCCGTTATCGACAGCTTACGGCAATCAGCCCCAGCATTTT. Its translation is CASSDPLSTAYGNQPQHF.

CDR3 nucleotide sequence: TGTGCCAGCAGTGCGTCCCGGGGATCTGGAAACACCATATATTTT. Protein sequence: CASSASRGSGNTIYF. The J gene is TRBJ1-3, the V gene TRBV2; D is ambiguous. In germline, CDR1 is SNHLY, CDR2 FYNNEI. Trimming took off 4 bases at V and 1 base at J, with 11 bases between the two ends. The CDR3 covers 15 residues. Filled out from reference TRBV2 and TRBJ1-3, the complete variable domain reads EPEVTQTPSHQVTQMGQEVILRCVPISNHLYFYWYRQILGQKVEFLVSFYNNEISEKSEIFDDQFSVERPDGSNFTLKIRSTKLEDSAMYFCASSASRGSGNTIYFGEGSWLTVV.

The chain has TRBV6-5 and TRBJ1-1, with D unresolved. Trimming removed 3 bases at V and 1 base at J, with 6 bases between. Germline V gene lookup returns CDR1 MNHEY and CDR2 SVGAGI. This CDR3 region has 13 residues. CDR3: CASSYRWNTEAFF. DNA of the CDR3: TGTGCCAGCAGTTATCGTTGGAACACTGAAGCTTTCTTT.

This chain links TRBV12-3 or TRBV12-4 with TRBJ1-2, with TRBD1 matching 7 bases. The CDR3 is made up of 12 amino acids. Trimming removed 3 bases from V and 7 bases from J; junction bases left unmatched: 2. CDR3 sequence (DNA): TGTGCCAGCAGTTTTACAGGGGCTGGCTACACCTTC. Protein product: CASSFTGAGYTF.

V gene TRBV7-2 combines with J gene TRBJ1-6; possibly TRBD1 for D (5 bases). This CDR3 has 15 amino acids. Trimming took off 1 base at V and 6 bases at J, with 10 bases between the two ends. The germline gives CDR1 SGHTA, CDR2 FQGNSA. The CDR3 DNA sequence: TGTGCCAGCAGCTTAGTATCTGGGGGTAATTCACCCCTCCACTTT. Its translation: CASSLVSGGNSPLHF.